This entry lists 3 T cell receptor beta chains sequenced from one sample in a study of vaccination and CD4 T cells after COVID-19. Regarding treatment: approximately 11-day PBMC culture with coronavirus spike peptide pools or control peptides (ViraFEST assay). Sequenced with the Oncomine TCR Beta short-read assay was DNA taken from cultured CD4+ T cells. TCRdb re-called the PCR reads through MiXCR, storing one row per CDR3 protein. In the table there are about 14,000 distinct CDR3 sequences, just under 65% of which are singletons. The antigens of these receptors remain unknown. The sequenced sample consisted of CD4+ T cells from blood, cultured in vitro. All receptors come from a human donor who had recovered from COVID-19.

A few counts support this clonotype. The genes are TRBV11-2 and TRBJ1-1; D is possibly TRBD1 (6 bases). V lost 4 bases and J 3 bases, leaving 18 bases between the germline ends. CDR1 is SGHAT and CDR2 is FQNNGV in the germline V gene. The CDR3 spans 16 residues. CDR3 protein: CASSWGRGARYTEAFF. The DNA of the CDR3 is TGTGCCAGCAGCTGGGGGAGGGGGGCGCGGTACACTGAAGCTTTCTTT.

This clonotype was seen more than once but under ten times. V is TRBV10-1 and J is TRBJ2-1; D is possibly TRBD1 (6 bases). Trimming took 2 bases from V and 4 from J, leaving 12 bases between them. Germline V gene data show CDR1 as WNHNN and CDR2 as SYGVQD (reference sequence). This CDR3 spans 15 amino acids. The CDR3 DNA sequence: TGCGCCAGCAGTGAGGGGAAAGGACAGTACAATGAGCAGTTCTTC. The encoded protein is CASSEGKGQYNEQFF.

The chain recombines TRBV2 with TRBJ2-7; unclear D gene. The V gene's germline CDR1 is SNHLY and CDR2 FYNNEI. This CDR3 is 14 amino acids long. V was trimmed by 7 bases and J by 6 bases, leaving 19 bases between them. The CDR3 protein is CASKKGVEAGEQYF. For the CDR3, the DNA is TGTGCCAGCAAAAAGGGCGTTGAAGCTGGCGAGCAGTACTTC.